The 9 T cell receptor beta chains below come from one sample, sequenced in a study of identical twins. A single record per CDR3 protein comes from TCRdb applying MiXCR to the 5' RACE reads. The data contain around 290,000 distinct CDR3 sequences, around 9.7% of them singletons. These sequences were also reported in another study, on yellow fever vaccine responses in identical twins.

Sequencing input: CD8+ T cells sorted from blood. The source of these receptors is a woman under 30 in good health.

This clonotype was seen at least ten times. The CDR3 protein is CSASNWGDSYEQYF. Written as DNA, the CDR3 is TGCAGTGCTAGTAACTGGGGGGACTCCTACGAGCAGTACTTC. The chain employs TRBV20-1 and TRBJ2-7; maybe TRBD2 (6 bases). CDR1 and CDR2 from the germline V gene are DFQATT and SNEGSKA (reference sequence). V lost 3 bases to trimming and J lost 0 bases, with 12 bases between them. The CDR3 spans 14 residues.

This clonotype has only a few counts. The V call is TRBV13, the J call TRBJ2-3; unclear D gene. V was shortened by 5 bases and J by 0 bases, with 15 bases between the two germline ends. This CDR3 comprises 16 residues. In germline, CDR1 is PRHDT, CDR2 FYEKMQ (reference sequence). The CDR3 protein is CASSPGTSISTDTQYF. In DNA form, the CDR3 reads TGTGCCAGCAGCCCGGGCACGTCAATTAGCACAGATACGCAGTATTTT. The variable domain in full, completed from reference TRBV13 and TRBJ2-3, reads AAGVIQSPRHLIKEKRETATLKCYPIPRHDTVYWYQQGPGQDPQFLISFYEKMQSDKGSIPDRFSAQQFSDYHSELNMSSLELGDSALYFCASSPGTSISTDTQYFGPGTRLTVL.

The J gene is TRBJ2-1, the V gene TRBV2; D may be TRBD1 (5 bases). Per germline, CDR1 SNHLY and CDR2 FYNNEI. V was shortened by 5 bases and J by 4 bases, with 18 bases between the two germline ends. This CDR3 is 16 amino acids long. The CDR3: CASSIETVSFYNEQFF. DNA for the CDR3: TGTGCCAGCAGTATCGAGACAGTTAGCTTTTACAATGAGCAGTTCTTC.

The rearrangement uses TRBV6-5 and TRBJ1-3; D unclear. This CDR3 comprises 15 residues. Trimming took off 4 bases at V and 8 bases at J, with 18 bases between the two ends. CDR1 is MNHEY and CDR2 is SVGAGI in the germline V gene. The CDR3 DNA reads as TGTGCCAGCAGTTTTGGAACAGAAGTAGGAGACACCATATATTTT. This codes for CASSFGTEVGDTIYF.

Ten or more counts support this clonotype. The chain uses TRBV28 and TRBJ2-7, with D tentatively TRBD1 or TRBD2 (5 bases each). The length of the CDR3 is 19 residues. From germline, CDR1 is MDHEN and CDR2 SYDVKM. V shed 6 bases and J shed 4 bases, with 31 bases lying between them. CDR3 nucleotides: TGTGCCAGCAGCTCGTTACTAAGGGACGATTCCCGTGTGAGGTACGAGCAGTACTTC. Translated, it gives CASSSLLRDDSRVRYEQYF. The full variable domain, rest sourced from reference TRBV28 and TRBJ2-7, is DVKVTQSSRYLVKRTGEKVFLECVQDMDHENMFWYRQDPGLGLRLIYFSYDVKMKEKGDIPEGYSVSREKKERFSLILESASTNQTSMYLCASSSLLRDDSRVRYEQYFGPGTRLTVT.

This clonotype occurred a few times. V usage is TRBV12-3 or TRBV12-4 and J usage is TRBJ2-1, with a tentative D call TRBD2 (5 bases). CDR3 length: 14 residues. The ends were cut back, 8 bases at V and 7 bases at J, with 18 bases in the middle. The CDR3 spells CASETRPGSNEQFF. The CDR3, as DNA: TGTGCCAGCGAAACTAGACCGGGATCAAATGAGCAGTTCTTC.

There are a few counts of this clonotype. J is TRBJ2-7 and V is TRBV5-1; 8 positions agree with TRBD1. Germline CDR1 SGHRS, CDR2 YFSETQ. This CDR3 region has 14 residues. The J segment lost 6 bases and the V segment lost 0 bases, leaving 5 bases of the junction unmatched. The CDR3 DNA sequence: TGCGCCAGCAGCTTGGGACAGGGGAGCCTCGAGCAGTACTTC. Its translation is CASSLGQGSLEQYF. Looking up the rest from reference TRBV5-1 and TRBJ2-7 gives the full variable domain: KAGVTQTPRYLIKTRGQQVTLSCSPISGHRSVSWYQQTPGQGLQFLFEYFSETQRNKGNFPGRFSGRQFSNSRSEMNVSTLELGDSALYLCASSLGQGSLEQYFGPGTRLTVT.

V and J are TRBV10-3 and TRBJ2-3, with 8 nucleotides matching TRBD2. V gave up 6 bases and J gave up 0 bases; unmatched junction bases: 8. The CDR3 length is 16 residues. The germline V gene encodes CDR1 ENHRY and CDR2 SYGVKD. The CDR3 DNA is TGTGCCATCAGGGGGCTAGCGGGCCGAAGCACAGATACGCAGTATTTT. Amino acid sequence: CAIRGLAGRSTDTQYF.

This clonotype was found a few times. The chain is built from TRBV12-3 or TRBV12-4 and TRBJ2-3; D is unresolved. Trimming cost V 2 bases and J 2 bases, with 17 bases left between them. The CDR3 length is 17 residues. CDR3 sequence (DNA): TGTGCCAGCAGTTTATGGGCCATTGGACCGTCCACAGATACGCAGTATTTT. The encoded protein is CASSLWAIGPSTDTQYF.